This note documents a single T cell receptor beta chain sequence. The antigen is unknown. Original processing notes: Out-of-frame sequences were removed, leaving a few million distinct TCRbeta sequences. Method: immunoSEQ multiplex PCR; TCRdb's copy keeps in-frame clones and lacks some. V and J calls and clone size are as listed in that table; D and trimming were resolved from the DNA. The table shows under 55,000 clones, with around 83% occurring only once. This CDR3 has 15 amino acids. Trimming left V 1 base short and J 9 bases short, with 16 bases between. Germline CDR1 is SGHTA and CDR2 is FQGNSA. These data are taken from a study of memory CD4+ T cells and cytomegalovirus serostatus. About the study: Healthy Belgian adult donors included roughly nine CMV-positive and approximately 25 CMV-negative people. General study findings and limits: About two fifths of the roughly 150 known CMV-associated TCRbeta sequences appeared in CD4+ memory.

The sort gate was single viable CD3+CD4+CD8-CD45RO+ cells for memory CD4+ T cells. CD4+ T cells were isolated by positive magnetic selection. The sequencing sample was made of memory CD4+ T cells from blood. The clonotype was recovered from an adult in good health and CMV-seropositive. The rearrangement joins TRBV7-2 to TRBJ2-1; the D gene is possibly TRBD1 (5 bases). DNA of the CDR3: TGTGCCAGCAGCTTAGTCTCGGTAGGGGCCAGTGAGCAGTTCTTC. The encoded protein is CASSLVSVGASEQFF.